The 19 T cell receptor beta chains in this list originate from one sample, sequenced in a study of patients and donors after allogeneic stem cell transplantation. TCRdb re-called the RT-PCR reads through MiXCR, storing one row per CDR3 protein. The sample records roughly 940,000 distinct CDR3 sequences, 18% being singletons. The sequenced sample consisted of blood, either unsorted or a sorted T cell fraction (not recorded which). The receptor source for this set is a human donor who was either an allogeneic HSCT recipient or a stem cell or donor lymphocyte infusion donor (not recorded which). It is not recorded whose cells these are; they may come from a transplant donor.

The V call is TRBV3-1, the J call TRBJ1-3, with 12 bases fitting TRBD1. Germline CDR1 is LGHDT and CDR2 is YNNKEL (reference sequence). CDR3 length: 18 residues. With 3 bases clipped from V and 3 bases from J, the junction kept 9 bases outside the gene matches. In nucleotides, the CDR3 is TGTGCCAGCAGCCACCCCGGGACAGGGGGCCTCGGTGGAAACACCATATATTTT. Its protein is CASSHPGTGGLGGNTIYF.

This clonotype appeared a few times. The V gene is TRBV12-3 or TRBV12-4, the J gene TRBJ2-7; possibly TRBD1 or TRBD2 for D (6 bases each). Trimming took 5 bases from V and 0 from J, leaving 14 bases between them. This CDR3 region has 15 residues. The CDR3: CASSPTGGASYEQYF. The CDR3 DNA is TGTGCCAGCAGTCCGACAGGAGGGGCCTCCTACGAGCAGTACTTC.

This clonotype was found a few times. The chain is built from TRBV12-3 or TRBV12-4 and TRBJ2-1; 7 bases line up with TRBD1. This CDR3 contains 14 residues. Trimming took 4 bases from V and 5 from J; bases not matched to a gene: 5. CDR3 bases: TGTGCCAGCAGTTATCGAGGGGGCGACAATGAGCAGTTCTTC. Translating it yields CASSYRGGDNEQFF.

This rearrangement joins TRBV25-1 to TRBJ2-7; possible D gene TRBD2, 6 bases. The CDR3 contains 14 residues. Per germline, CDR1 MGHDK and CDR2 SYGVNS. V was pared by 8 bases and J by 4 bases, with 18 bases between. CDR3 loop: CASGLTRSGYEQYF. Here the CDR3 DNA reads TGTGCCAGCGGTTTGACTAGGTCAGGGTACGAGCAGTACTTC.

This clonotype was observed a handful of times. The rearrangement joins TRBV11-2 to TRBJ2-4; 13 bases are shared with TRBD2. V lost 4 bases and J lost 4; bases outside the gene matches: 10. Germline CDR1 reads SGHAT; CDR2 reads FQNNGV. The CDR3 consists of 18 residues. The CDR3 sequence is CASSSRPRLAGGKNIQYF. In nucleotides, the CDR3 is TGTGCCAGCAGCTCGAGGCCTAGACTAGCGGGGGGTAAAAACATTCAGTACTTC. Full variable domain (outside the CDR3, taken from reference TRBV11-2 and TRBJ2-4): EAGVAQSPRYKIIEKRQSVAFWCNPISGHATLYWYQQILGQGPKLLIQFQNNGVVDDSQLPKDRFSAERLKGVDSTLKIQPAKLEDSAVYLCASSSRPRLAGGKNIQYFGAGTRLSVL.

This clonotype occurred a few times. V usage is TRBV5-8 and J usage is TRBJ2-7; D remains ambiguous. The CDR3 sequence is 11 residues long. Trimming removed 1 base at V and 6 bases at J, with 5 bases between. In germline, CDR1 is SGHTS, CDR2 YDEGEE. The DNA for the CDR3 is TGTGCCAGCAGCTTGAGGATCGAGCAGTACTTC. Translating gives CASSLRIEQYF.

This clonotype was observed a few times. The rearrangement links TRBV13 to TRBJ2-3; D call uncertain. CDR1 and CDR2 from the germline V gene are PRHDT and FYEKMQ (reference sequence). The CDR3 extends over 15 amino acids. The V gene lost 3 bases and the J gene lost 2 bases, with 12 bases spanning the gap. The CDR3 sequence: CASSFKGSYTDTQYF. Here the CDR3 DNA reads TGTGCCAGCAGCTTTAAGGGATCCTACACAGATACGCAGTATTTT.

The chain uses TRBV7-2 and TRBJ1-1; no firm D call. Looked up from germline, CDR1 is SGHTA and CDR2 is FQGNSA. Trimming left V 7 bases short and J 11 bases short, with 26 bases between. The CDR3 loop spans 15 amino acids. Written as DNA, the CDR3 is TGTGCCAGCAACGAATTGGACCTCGGAGGGCTTGGGGCTTTCTTT. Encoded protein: CASNELDLGGLGAFF.

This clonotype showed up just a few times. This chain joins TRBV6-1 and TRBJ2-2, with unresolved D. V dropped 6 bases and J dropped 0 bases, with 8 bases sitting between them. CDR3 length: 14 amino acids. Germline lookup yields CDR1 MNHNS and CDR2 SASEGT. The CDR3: CASRKGTNTGELFF. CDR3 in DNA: TGTGCCAGCAGAAAGGGCACGAACACCGGGGAGCTGTTTTTT.

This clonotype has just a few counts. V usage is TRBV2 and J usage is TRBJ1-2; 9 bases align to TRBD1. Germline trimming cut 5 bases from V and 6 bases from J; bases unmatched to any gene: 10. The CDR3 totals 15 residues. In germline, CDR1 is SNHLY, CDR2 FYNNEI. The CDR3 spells CASSQTGGKGDGYTF. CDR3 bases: TGTGCCAGCAGTCAGACAGGGGGAAAGGGGGATGGCTACACCTTC.

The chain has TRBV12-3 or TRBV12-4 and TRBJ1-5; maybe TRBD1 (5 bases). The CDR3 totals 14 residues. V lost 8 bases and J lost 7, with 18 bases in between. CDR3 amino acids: CASRGTQRSQPQHF. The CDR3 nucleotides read TGTGCCAGCCGAGGGACGCAAAGGAGCCAGCCCCAGCATTTT.

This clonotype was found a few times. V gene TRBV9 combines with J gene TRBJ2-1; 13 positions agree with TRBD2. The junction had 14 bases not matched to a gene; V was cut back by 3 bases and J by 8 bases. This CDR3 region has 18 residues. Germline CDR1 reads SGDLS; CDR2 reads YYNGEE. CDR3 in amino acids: CASSGPGWTSGSIHEQFF. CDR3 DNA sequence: TGTGCCAGCAGCGGCCCTGGGTGGACTAGCGGGAGTATCCATGAGCAGTTCTTC.

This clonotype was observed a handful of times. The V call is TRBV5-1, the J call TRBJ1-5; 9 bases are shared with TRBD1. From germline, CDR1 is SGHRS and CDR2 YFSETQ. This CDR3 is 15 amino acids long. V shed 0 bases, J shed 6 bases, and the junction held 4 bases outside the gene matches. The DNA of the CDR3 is TGCGCCAGCAGCTTGGAGACAGGGGGAGGTCAGCCCCAGCATTTT. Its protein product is CASSLETGGGQPQHF.

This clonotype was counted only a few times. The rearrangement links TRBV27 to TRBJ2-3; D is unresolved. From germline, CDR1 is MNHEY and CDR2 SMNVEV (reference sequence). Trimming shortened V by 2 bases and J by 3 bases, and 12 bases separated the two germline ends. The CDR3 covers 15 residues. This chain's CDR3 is CASSLGRELTDTQYF. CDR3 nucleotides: TGTGCCAGCAGTTTAGGTCGTGAACTGACAGATACGCAGTATTTT.

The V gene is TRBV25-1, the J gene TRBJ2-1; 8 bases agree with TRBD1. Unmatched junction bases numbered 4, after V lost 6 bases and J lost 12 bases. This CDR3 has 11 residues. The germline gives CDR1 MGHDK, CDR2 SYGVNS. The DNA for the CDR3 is TGTGCCAGCAGCGGACAGGGTAGGCAGTTCTTC. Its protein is CASSGQGRQFF.

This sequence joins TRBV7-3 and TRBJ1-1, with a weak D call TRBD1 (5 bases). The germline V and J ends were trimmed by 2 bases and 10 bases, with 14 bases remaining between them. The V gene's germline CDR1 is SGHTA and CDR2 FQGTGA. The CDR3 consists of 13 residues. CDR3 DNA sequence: TGTGCCAGCAGCTTAGGTCCAGGGTGGGGAGCTTTCTTT. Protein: CASSLGPGWGAFF. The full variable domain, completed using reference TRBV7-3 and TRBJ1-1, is GAGVSQTPSNKVTEKGKYVELRCDPISGHTALYWYRQSLGQGPEFLIYFQGTGAADDSGLPNDRFFAVRPEGSVSTLKIQRTERGDSAVYLCASSLGPGWGAFFGQGTRLTVV.

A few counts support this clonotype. The CDR3 here is CASSRRGRDQYF. As DNA, the CDR3 is TGTGCCAGCAGCCGAAGGGGGCGGGACCAGTACTTC. The gene calls are TRBV11-2 and TRBJ2-7; D perhaps matches TRBD1 (7 bases). The CDR3 is made up of 12 amino acids. Germline CDR1 and CDR2: SGHAT and FQNNGV. V lost 5 bases to trimming and J lost 10 bases, with 15 bases between them.

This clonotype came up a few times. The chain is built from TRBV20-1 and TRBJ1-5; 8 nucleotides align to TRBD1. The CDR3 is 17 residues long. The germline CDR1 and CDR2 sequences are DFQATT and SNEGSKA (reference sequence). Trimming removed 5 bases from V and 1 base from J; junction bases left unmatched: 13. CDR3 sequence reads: CSAPDPDRGISNQPQHF. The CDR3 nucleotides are TGCAGTGCTCCCGACCCCGACAGGGGTATAAGCAATCAGCCCCAGCATTTT.

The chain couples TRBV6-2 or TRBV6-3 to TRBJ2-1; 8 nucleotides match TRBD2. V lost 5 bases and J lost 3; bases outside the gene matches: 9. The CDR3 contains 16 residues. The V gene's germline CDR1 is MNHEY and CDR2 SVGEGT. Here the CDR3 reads CASSPSRAGVYNEQFF. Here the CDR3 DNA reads TGTGCCAGCAGTCCCTCAAGAGCGGGAGTCTACAATGAGCAGTTCTTC.